This TCR beta chain was profiled in a study of graft-versus-host responses after intestinal transplantation. Study details: Each patient got anti-thymocyte globulin induction, then tacrolimus and steroids for around three years. Broader study findings: Declining HvG levels early post-transplant were linked to peak circulating GvH clone levels. Allografts carried high graft-versus-host to host-versus-graft clonal ratios in patients having graft-donor T cell macrochimerism. Recipient marrow harbored GvH clones, some of which surfaced first in ileum or blood.

Libraries were prepared by immunoSEQ multiplex PCR; TCRdb keeps only in-frame clonotypes and omits some of them. Here the sample spans more than 95,000 clones, about nine tenths being singletons. This CDR3 has 14 amino acids. Germline V CDR1 and CDR2: MNHNY, SVGAGI (reference sequence). V lost 5 bases to trimming and J lost 0 bases, with 10 bases between them. Details on this clone: The antigen is unknown.

This sequence joins TRBV6-6 and TRBJ1-2; D remains ambiguous. This material consisted of unstimulated CD4+ T cells sorted from spleen or lymph node cells, taken before intestinal transplant. This clonotype was obtained from a human donor who received an intestinal transplant. The CDR3 DNA reads as TGTGCCAGCAGTCTAGACCGTTCTAACTATGGCTACACCTTC. This translates into CASSLDRSNYGYTF.